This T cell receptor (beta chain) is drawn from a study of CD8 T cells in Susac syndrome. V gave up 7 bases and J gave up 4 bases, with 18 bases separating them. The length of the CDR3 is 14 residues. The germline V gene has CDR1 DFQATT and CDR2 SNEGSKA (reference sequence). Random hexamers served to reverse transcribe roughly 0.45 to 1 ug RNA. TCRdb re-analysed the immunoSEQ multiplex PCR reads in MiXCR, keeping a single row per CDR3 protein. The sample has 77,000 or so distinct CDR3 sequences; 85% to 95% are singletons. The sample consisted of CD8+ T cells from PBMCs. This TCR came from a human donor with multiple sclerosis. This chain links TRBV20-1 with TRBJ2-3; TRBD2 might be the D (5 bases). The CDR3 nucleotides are TGCAGTGTTCCGAGGGTGACGTTATCAGATACGCAGTATTTT. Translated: CSVPRVTLSDTQYF.